These 3 T cell receptor beta chains came from one sample sequenced in a study of OX40 agonist ivuxolimab in advanced cancers. The library was produced with the immunoSEQ multiplex PCR assay. Not all clones reach the TCRdb copy of this immuneACCESS table, which keeps in-frame sequences only. Checked studies attribute under half of the gap to unresolved V genes and leave the rest unexplained. A total of over 65,000 clones appear in this sample, about 86% of them only once. Together, the top ten hold over 5% of the sample. The material was CD4+ or CD8+ T cells sorted from blood, obtained in a trial of the OX40 agonist ivuxolimab. The receptor source for this set is an adult with an advanced solid tumor such as melanoma, head and neck, liver or kidney cancer.

The gene calls are TRBV5-1 and TRBJ2-5; 14 nucleotides align to TRBD2. The J segment lost 5 bases and the V segment lost 4 bases, leaving 7 bases of the junction unmatched. Per germline, CDR1 SGHRS and CDR2 YFSETQ. The CDR3 totals 16 residues. The CDR3 coding sequence is TGCGCCAGCAGCCCTGGGACTAGCGGGGGTGGGGAGACCCAGTACTTC. It yields the protein CASSPGTSGGGETQYF.

The chain carries TRBV29-1 and TRBJ1-1, with 10 positions matching TRBD1. V was pared by 6 bases and J by 4 bases, with 5 bases of the junction left unmatched. This CDR3 is 13 amino acids long. Germline CDR1 and CDR2: SQVTM and ANQGSEA. The CDR3 protein is CSVPGTGVTEAFF. The CDR3 DNA sequence: TGCAGCGTCCCCGGGACAGGGGTCACTGAAGCTTTCTTT. Looking up the rest from reference TRBV29-1 and TRBJ1-1 gives the full variable domain: SAVISQKPSRDICQRGTSLTIQCQVDSQVTMMFWYRQQPGQSLTLIATANQGSEATYESGFVIDKFPISRPNLTFSTLTVSNMSPEDSSIYLCSVPGTGVTEAFFGQGTRLTVV.

The rearrangement joins TRBV11-3 to TRBJ2-1; 8 bases align to TRBD2. There are 16 residues in the CDR3. Germline CDR1 is SGHNT and CDR2 is YENEEA. Losses at the gene ends were 5 bases for V and 1 base for J; bases not matched to a gene: 7. DNA of the CDR3: TGTGCCAGCAGCAAAAGCGGGAGTCATTCCTACAATGAGCAGTTCTTC. It is translated as CASSKSGSHSYNEQFF.